Presented here are 20 T cell receptor beta chains from one specimen sequenced in a study of a mutant IDH1 vaccine in newly diagnosed glioma. Stated time point: week 47, end of study. A 20-mer mutant IDH1 peptide at 300 ug was injected subcutaneously with topical imiquimod. Their cognate antigens are unknown. The method was immunoSEQ multiplex PCR; TCRdb's version includes in-frame clones alone and lacks a portion of them. This table has more than 30,000 clones, 80% to 85% appearing once. The material sequenced was PBMCs, taken from a glioma patient whose treatment included an IDH1 peptide vaccine. Every receptor here comes from a young man with glioma.

CDR3 sequence reads: CASRLRDRDLNTEAFF. CDR3 nucleotide sequence: TGCGCCAGCAGGTTACGGGACAGGGACCTGAACACTGAAGCTTTCTTT. The chain combines TRBV5-1 with TRBJ1-1; 9 nucleotides agree with TRBD1. The CDR3 has 16 residues. CDR1 is SGHRS and CDR2 is YFSETQ in the germline V gene. J lost 0 bases, V lost 5 bases, and 8 bases had no gene match.

V and J are TRBV6-5 and TRBJ2-1; D may match TRBD1 or TRBD2 (6 bases each). This CDR3 comprises 12 residues. The germline CDR1 and CDR2 sequences are MNHEY and SVGAGI. Between the trimmed V and J ends, which lost 6 bases and 7 bases, there was a span of 10 bases. CDR3 DNA sequence: TGTGCCAGCAGCCGAGGGGGGAATGAGCAGTTCTTC. It codes for CASSRGGNEQFF.

This clone was detected a few times. The genes are TRBV10-2 and TRBJ2-7; D might be TRBD2 (5 bases). The V gene's germline CDR1 is WSHSY and CDR2 SAAADI. This CDR3 region has 12 residues. V gave up 5 bases and J gave up 4 bases, with 9 bases separating them. CDR3 nucleotides: TGCGCCAGCAGTCAACGGGGATACGAGCAGTACTTC. Translation: CASSQRGYEQYF.

The chain is built from TRBV19 and TRBJ1-4; D may be TRBD1 (6 bases). The CDR3 is 14 amino acids. Germline CDR1 is LNHDA and CDR2 is SQIVND (reference sequence). The V end was cut by 7 bases, the J end by 0 bases, with 9 bases between. The CDR3 DNA reads TGTGCCAGTACTAACAGGGCAACTAATGAAAAACTGTTTTTT. It yields the protein CASTNRATNEKLFF.

This chain joins TRBV4-1 and TRBJ2-2, with 8 bases matching TRBD2. The germline gives CDR1 MGHRA, CDR2 YSYEKL. This CDR3 is 16 amino acids long. V was pared by 0 bases and J by 2 bases, with 2 bases of the junction left unmatched. CDR3 nucleotides: TGCGCCAGCAGCCAAGATACTAGCGGTAACACCGGGGAGCTGTTTTTT. Encoded protein: CASSQDTSGNTGELFF.

V usage is TRBV6-4 and J usage is TRBJ2-2, with a possible D match to TRBD2 (6 bases). The V end was cut by 7 bases, the J end by 3 bases, with 9 bases between. The CDR3 consists of 13 residues. Germline assignment: CDR1 MRHNA and CDR2 SNTAGT. The CDR3 DNA follows: TGTGCCAGCACCCCGGGGGACACCGGGGAGCTGTTTTTT. This translates into CASTPGDTGELFF.

This rearrangement joins TRBV2 to TRBJ1-1; D gene unclear. The CDR3 is 11 amino acids. Germline CDR1 and CDR2: SNHLY and FYNNEI. The ends were cut back, 8 bases at V and 0 bases at J, with 4 bases in the middle. The CDR3 sequence is CASVVNTEAFF. The CDR3, as DNA: TGTGCCAGCGTAGTGAACACTGAAGCTTTCTTT. Variable domain in full (rest from reference TRBV2 and TRBJ1-1): EPEVTQTPSHQVTQMGQEVILRCVPISNHLYFYWYRQILGQKVEFLVSFYNNEISEKSEIFDDQFSVERPDGSNFTLKIRSTKLEDSAMYFCASVVNTEAFFGQGTRLTVV.

The chain carries TRBV4-1 and TRBJ2-4; possible D gene TRBD2, 6 bases. V gave up 0 bases and J gave up 0 bases, with 15 bases separating them. The CDR3 totals 18 residues. The germline V gene has CDR1 MGHRA and CDR2 YSYEKL. Here the CDR3 DNA reads TGCGCCAGCAGCCAAGATCTGGCGGGGCGCCTAGCCAAAAACATTCAGTACTTC. Protein product: CASSQDLAGRLAKNIQYF.

V usage is TRBV18 and J usage is TRBJ1-2; tentatively, D is TRBD1 (5 bases). Trimming removed 6 bases at V and 4 bases at J, with 12 bases between. Germline values: CDR1 KGHSH, CDR2 LQKENI. The CDR3 totals 13 residues. CDR3: CASSTGTVYGYTF. CDR3 coding DNA: TGTGCCAGCTCTACTGGGACGGTCTATGGCTACACCTTC.

This clone has just a few counts. The CDR3 DNA follows: TGTGCCAGCAGCTCCTGGGGCGAGCAGTACTTC. This codes for CASSSWGEQYF. The chain couples TRBV7-9 to TRBJ2-7; D is unresolved. This CDR3 has 11 amino acids. Trimming removed 4 bases from V and 6 bases from J, with 7 bases in between. Per the germline V gene, CDR1 is SEHNR and CDR2 is FQNEAQ (reference sequence).

The chain combines TRBV6-5 with TRBJ1-6; D is unresolved. This CDR3 has 13 amino acids. Deletions cut 5 bases from V and 10 bases from J, with 12 bases between. The germline V gene has CDR1 MNHEY and CDR2 SVGAGI. The CDR3 protein is CASSLVRASPLHF. CDR3 bases: TGTGCCAGCAGTCTGGTCCGGGCCTCACCCCTCCACTTT.

This clone was detected only once. The gene calls are TRBV10-3 and TRBJ2-3; D might be TRBD2 (5 bases). The CDR3 runs 14 residues. The germline V gene has CDR1 ENHRY and CDR2 SYGVKD. With 3 bases removed from V and 7 bases from J, the gap between germline ends came to 14 bases. CDR3 residues: CAISDQDFLNTQYF. The CDR3, as DNA: TGTGCCATCAGTGACCAGGACTTCCTTAATACGCAGTATTTT.

This chain uses TRBV7-9 with TRBJ2-7; D gene ambiguous. Germline V gene lookup returns CDR1 SEHNR and CDR2 FQNEAQ (reference sequence). Deletions cut 1 base from V and 7 bases from J, with 14 bases between. The CDR3 runs 14 residues. In DNA form, the CDR3 reads TGTGCCAGCAGCTTAGGATCCTGGATTGGGGAGCAGTACTTC. It codes for CASSLGSWIGEQYF. The full variable domain, in which reference TRBV7-9 and TRBJ2-7 provide the parts outside the CDR3, is DTGVSQNPRHKITKRGQNVTFRCDPISEHNRLYWYRQTLGQGPEFLTYFQNEAQLEKSRLLSDRFSAERPKGSFSTLEIQRTEQGDSAMYLCASSLGSWIGEQYFGPGTRLTVT.

The V and J genes are TRBV28 and TRBJ2-7; the match to TRBD1 covers 8 bases. The germline V gene has CDR1 MDHEN and CDR2 SYDVKM. Trimming removed 5 bases from V and 1 base from J; junction bases left unmatched: 13. The CDR3 contains 17 residues. CDR3 DNA sequence: TGTGCCAGCAGTCTAGGGGATGGACAGGGTTATTCCTACGAGCAGTACTTC. It is translated as CASSLGDGQGYSYEQYF. Variable domain in full (rest from reference TRBV28 and TRBJ2-7): DVKVTQSSRYLVKRTGEKVFLECVQDMDHENMFWYRQDPGLGLRLIYFSYDVKMKEKGDIPEGYSVSREKKERFSLILESASTNQTSMYLCASSLGDGQGYSYEQYFGPGTRLTVT.

The chain combines TRBV5-1 with TRBJ1-1; tentatively, D is TRBD1 (5 bases). This CDR3 has 17 amino acids. Deletions cut 3 bases from V and 1 base from J, with 19 bases between. Germline V gene sequence: CDR1 SGHRS, CDR2 YFSETQ. The CDR3 loop reads CASSSRVEPRSNTEAFF. CDR3 bases: TGCGCCAGCAGCTCCAGGGTTGAACCACGATCGAACACTGAAGCTTTCTTT.

V and J are TRBV19 and TRBJ2-6; D possibly corresponds to TRBD1 (6 bases). Germline CDR1 and CDR2: LNHDA and SQIVND (reference sequence). The CDR3 extends over 18 amino acids. Between the trimmed V and J ends, which lost 2 bases and 2 bases, there was a span of 16 bases. In DNA, the CDR3 is TGTGCCAGTAGTATAATGGCAGGGGAACTGGCTGGGGCCAACGTCCTGACTTTC. Translation: CASSIMAGELAGANVLTF.

The chain combines TRBV5-1 with TRBJ2-5; the D gene could be TRBD1 or TRBD2 (5 bases each). Germline CDR1 SGHRS, CDR2 YFSETQ. This CDR3 region has 16 residues. V was trimmed by 0 bases and J by 5 bases, leaving 17 bases between them. CDR3 nucleotides: TGCGCCAGCAGCTTGGCCACAGTGGGGGTAGGGGAGACCCAGTACTTC. Its protein is CASSLATVGVGETQYF.

The rearrangement joins TRBV4-1 to TRBJ1-6; D might be TRBD1 (6 bases). Trimming pared 0 bases from V and 9 bases from J, leaving 15 bases between. Germline loops: CDR1 MGHRA, CDR2 YSYEKL. The CDR3 length is 16 residues. The CDR3 DNA follows: TGCGCCAGCAGCCAAGATCGGGGCAGGGGTGCTTCACCCCTCCACTTT. Encoded protein: CASSQDRGRGASPLHF.

DNA for the CDR3: TGTGCCAGCCGGGGTCAGGGGGCTAGCGACGAGCAGTACTTC. It specifies CASRGQGASDEQYF. This chain joins TRBV5-4 and TRBJ2-7, with 8 nucleotides matching TRBD1. The CDR3 consists of 14 residues. From germline, CDR1 is SGHNT and CDR2 YYREEE (reference sequence). With V trimmed by 7 bases and J by 5 bases, 11 bases remained unmatched.

This chain uses TRBV18 with TRBJ2-2; 10 nucleotides align to TRBD1. In germline, CDR1 is KGHSH, CDR2 LQKENI. This CDR3 contains 15 residues. V lost 4 bases and J lost 5; bases outside the gene matches: 4. CDR3 sequence: CASSQRTGGTGELFF. CDR3 nucleotide sequence: TGTGCCAGCTCACAGCGGACAGGGGGAACCGGGGAGCTGTTTTTT.